This T cell receptor (beta chain) was identified during a study of cytomegalovirus exposure and HLA in healthy donors. The CDR3 loop spans 13 amino acids. J lost 7 bases, V lost 7 bases, and 5 bases had no gene match. CDR1 and CDR2 (germline): MGHDK, SYGVNS. PCR used 60 Vbeta primers and 13 Jbeta primers. Sequenced by immunoSEQ multiplex PCR; TCRdb stores in-frame clones only, minus some. The table includes 180,000 or so clones, roughly 75% detected once. The chain recombines TRBV25-1 with TRBJ1-4; 8 bases agree with TRBD1. This receptor was obtained from a woman in her 30s in good health and CMV-seronegative. The material sequenced was PBMCs. CDR3 sequence (DNA): TGTGCCAGCACCACAACAGGGGGTGAAAAACTGTTTTTT. It yields the protein CASTTTGGEKLFF.